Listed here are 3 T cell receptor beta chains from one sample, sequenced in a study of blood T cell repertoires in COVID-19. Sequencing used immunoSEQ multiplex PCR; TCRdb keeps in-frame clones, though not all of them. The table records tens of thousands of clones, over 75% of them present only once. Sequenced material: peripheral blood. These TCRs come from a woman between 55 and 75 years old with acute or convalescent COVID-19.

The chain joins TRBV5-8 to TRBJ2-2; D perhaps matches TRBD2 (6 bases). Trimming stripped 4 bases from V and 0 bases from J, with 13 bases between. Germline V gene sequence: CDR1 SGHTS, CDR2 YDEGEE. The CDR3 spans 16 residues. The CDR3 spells CASSRGTVANTGELFF. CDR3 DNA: TGTGCCAGCAGCCGCGGGACGGTTGCGAACACCGGGGAGCTGTTTTTT.

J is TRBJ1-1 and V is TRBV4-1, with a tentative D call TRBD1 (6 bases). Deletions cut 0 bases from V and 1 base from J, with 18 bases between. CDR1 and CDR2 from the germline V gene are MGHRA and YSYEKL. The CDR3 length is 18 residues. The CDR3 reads CASSQESARGKSNTEAFF. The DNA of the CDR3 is TGCGCCAGCAGCCAAGAATCGGCCAGGGGTAAATCGAACACTGAAGCTTTCTTT.

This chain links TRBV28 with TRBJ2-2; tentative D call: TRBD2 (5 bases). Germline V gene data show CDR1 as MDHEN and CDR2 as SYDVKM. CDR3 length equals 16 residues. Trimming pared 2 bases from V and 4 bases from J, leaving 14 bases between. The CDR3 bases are TGTGCCAGCAGTTTAGGAGGACTCTTCTCCACCGGGGAGCTGTTTTTT. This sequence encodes CASSLGGLFSTGELFF.